This T cell receptor (beta chain) was identified in a study of CD8+ T cells in alopecia areata. The overall study: Patients received oral tofacitinib, 5 to 10 mg twice daily, for moderate-to-severe alopecia areata. The duration of tofacitinib was 6 to 18 months, with 6 months off drug afterward.

TCR sequencing used cDNA made by reverse transcription of extracted RNA. Some clones are missing from TCRdb's copy, which holds only in-frame ones; the method was immunoSEQ multiplex PCR. This table has about 150,000 clones, about 50% appearing once. Trimming cost V 5 bases and J 3 bases; bases outside gene matches: 5. The CDR3 is 14 amino acids. Looked up from germline, CDR1 is MNHEY and CDR2 is SVGAGI. This clone was picked up a small number of times. Its matching antigen is unknown. Broader study findings: Affected lesional scalp, above all in alopecia totalis/universalis, was more clonal than normal scalp. Possibly as an HLA-related effect, TCR sharing across patients appeared less clear than in mice.

The clonotype originates from a human donor with alopecia areata. Here the sequenced sample was CD8+ T cells sorted from blood, taken at week 0. The chain couples TRBV6-5 to TRBJ2-3; 7 nucleotides align to TRBD1. CDR3 bases: TGTGCCAGCAGTCGACAGGGAGAGACAGATACGCAGTATTTT. Translation: CASSRQGETDTQYF.